This TCR beta chain was found in a study of Graves' ophthalmopathy and Graves' hyperthyroidism. Regarding the study as a whole: Using a 13-signature model, the authors split ophthalmopathy from stable hyperthyroidism, with about 88% sensitivity and approximately 78% specificity. The model predicted ophthalmopathy progression with roughly 71% sensitivity and approximately 72% specificity. Most expanded clonotypes in thyroid above 0.001 frequency also showed up in blood.

This clonotype occurred many times. Its antigen is undetermined. Hyperthyroidism cases were recent diagnoses of under 2 months' duration in people aged 18 to 65. After removal of 0 bases from V and 4 bases from J, the junction contained 6 bases not matched to a gene. This CDR3 spans 15 amino acids. Germline V gene sequence: CDR1 SGHAT, CDR2 FQNNGV. As the template, RNA transcripts were used to amplify TCR beta CDR3 regions. Following a first-round RT-PCR that used HTBI primers, a second-round multiplex PCR was carried out. TCRdb recomputed calls from the multiplex PCR reads with MiXCR, one row per CDR3 protein. The table has hundreds of thousands of distinct CDR3 sequences, around 20% seen once.

This chain uses TRBV11-2 with TRBJ2-7; 7 nucleotides match TRBD2. The origin of this receptor is a young woman with stable Graves' hyperthyroidism. The sequenced sample was peripheral blood. CDR3 sequence reads: CASSLDGGSAYEQYF. The CDR3 DNA is TGTGCCAGCAGCTTAGATGGCGGGAGCGCATACGAGCAGTACTTC.